Below are 14 T cell receptor beta chains sequenced from a single sample in a study of blood T cell repertoires in COVID-19. Assay: immunoSEQ multiplex PCR; the TCRdb copy retains only in-frame clones and omits some. The sample has about 280,000 clones; around 91% are singletons. Sequencing input: PBMCs or T cells enriched from blood (not recorded which). The receptors come from a young woman with acute COVID-19.

The CDR3 protein is CASSVVWEGRGEQFF. For the CDR3, the DNA is TGTGCCAGCAGCGTAGTGTGGGAGGGCCGCGGTGAGCAGTTCTTC. The chain recombines TRBV9 with TRBJ2-1; TRBD2 matches at 7 bases. V gave up 0 bases and J gave up 9 bases; unmatched junction bases: 9. The CDR3 consists of 15 residues. Germline V CDR1 and CDR2: SGDLS, YYNGEE.

The chain employs TRBV28 and TRBJ2-1; possibly TRBD2 for D (5 bases). The germline V gene encodes CDR1 MDHEN and CDR2 SYDVKM. This CDR3 contains 14 residues. Trimming took 2 bases from V and 5 from J, leaving 10 bases between them. The CDR3 loop is CASSLASTDNEQFF. CDR3 nucleotides: TGTGCCAGCAGTTTAGCTAGCACTGACAATGAGCAGTTCTTC.

The chain carries TRBV10-3 and TRBJ2-1, with 16 bases matching TRBD2. This CDR3 region has 20 residues. The J segment lost 0 bases and the V segment lost 0 bases, leaving 5 bases of the junction unmatched. Germline-derived CDR1 and CDR2 are ENHRY and SYGVKD. The CDR3 DNA reads TGTGCCATCAGTGAGTCCAGGGGACTAGCGGGAGGGGGCTCCTACAATGAGCAGTTCTTC. It encodes CAISESRGLAGGGSYNEQFF.

The V and J genes are TRBV6-5 and TRBJ2-2, with D possibly TRBD2 on 5 matching bases. Germline-derived CDR1 and CDR2 are MNHEY and SVGAGI. The CDR3 has 14 residues. V was clipped by 5 bases and J by 5 bases, with 12 bases between them. In nucleotides, the CDR3 is TGTGCCAGCAGTCAGACCGGGGATACCGGGGAGCTGTTTTTT. Its translation: CASSQTGDTGELFF.

This clone was detected only once. This rearrangement joins TRBV2 to TRBJ2-5; the D gene is possibly TRBD1 (6 bases). The CDR3 is 14 amino acids. Per the germline V gene, CDR1 is SNHLY and CDR2 is FYNNEI. Trimming stripped 6 bases from V and 4 bases from J, with 15 bases between. The CDR3 is CASRGTSLAETQYF. The CDR3 DNA sequence: TGTGCCAGCAGGGGGACATCCCTGGCAGAGACCCAGTACTTC.

The chain recombines TRBV4-2 with TRBJ1-1, with unresolved D. V dropped 4 bases and J dropped 1 base, with 10 bases sitting between them. The germline V gene encodes CDR1 LGHNA and CDR2 YNFKEQ. The CDR3 loop spans 14 amino acids. Here the CDR3 reads CASSPAGGNTEAFF. The CDR3 coding sequence is TGTGCCAGCAGCCCGGCAGGAGGGAACACTGAAGCTTTCTTT.

This clone occurred once. The V gene is TRBV5-1, the J gene TRBJ2-7; D unclear. The V gene lost 0 bases and the J gene lost 2 bases, with 15 bases spanning the gap. Germline assignment: CDR1 SGHRS and CDR2 YFSETQ. The CDR3 contains 16 residues. The CDR3 region is CASSLAGAGLTYEQYF. The CDR3 region has the DNA TGCGCCAGCAGCTTGGCGGGTGCCGGCTTAACCTACGAGCAGTACTTC. The variable domain in full, completed from reference TRBV5-1 and TRBJ2-7, reads KAGVTQTPRYLIKTRGQQVTLSCSPISGHRSVSWYQQTPGQGLQFLFEYFSETQRNKGNFPGRFSGRQFSNSRSEMNVSTLELGDSALYLCASSLAGAGLTYEQYFGPGTRLTVT.

The chain recombines TRBV25-1 with TRBJ1-5; 9 bases are shared with TRBD1. The CDR3 loop spans 15 amino acids. The germline CDR1 and CDR2 sequences are MGHDK and SYGVNS. With 4 bases clipped from V and 1 base from J, the junction kept 2 bases outside the gene matches. CDR3 bases: TGTGCCAGCAGTGTCGGGACAGGGAGCAATCAGCCCCAGCATTTT. Residues: CASSVGTGSNQPQHF.

The V and J genes are TRBV6-2 or TRBV6-3 and TRBJ2-2; D is possibly TRBD1 (5 bases). Germline CDR1 and CDR2: MNHEY and SVGEGT. V was clipped by 2 bases and J by 1 base, with 11 bases between them. The CDR3 is 16 residues long. The CDR3 sequence: CASSYPLTGNTGELFF. The CDR3 DNA sequence: TGTGCCAGCAGTTACCCTCTTACAGGGAACACCGGGGAGCTGTTTTTT.

The V and J genes are TRBV10-2 and TRBJ2-7, with no clear D. Trimming took 3 bases from V and 4 from J, leaving 13 bases between them. The CDR3 is 14 amino acids. The V gene's germline CDR1 is WSHSY and CDR2 SAAADI. This CDR3 reads CASSEAATIYEQYF. CDR3 DNA sequence: TGCGCCAGCAGTGAAGCAGCGACGATTTACGAGCAGTACTTC.

Notes on this clone: The sample has other DNA sequences that encode this CDR3 too. The CDR3 spells CASSLLSYEQYF. The CDR3 coding sequence is TGTGCCAGCAGCCTCCTTTCCTACGAGCAGTACTTC. The chain joins TRBV28 to TRBJ2-7; D call uncertain. Looked up from germline, CDR1 is MDHEN and CDR2 is SYDVKM. CDR3 length: 12 residues. V gave up 6 bases and J gave up 1 base, with 7 bases separating them. The full variable domain, its missing parts supplied by reference TRBV28 and TRBJ2-7, is DVKVTQSSRYLVKRTGEKVFLECVQDMDHENMFWYRQDPGLGLRLIYFSYDVKMKEKGDIPEGYSVSREKKERFSLILESASTNQTSMYLCASSLLSYEQYFGPGTRLTVT.

J is TRBJ2-5 and V is TRBV29-1; 7 bases match TRBD1. V was pared by 5 bases and J by 4 bases, with 10 bases of the junction left unmatched. The V gene's germline CDR1 is SQVTM and CDR2 ANQGSEA. The CDR3 spans 14 residues. The CDR3 protein is CSVTGTVGIETQYF. The CDR3 nucleotides read TGCAGCGTTACCGGGACAGTCGGAATAGAGACCCAGTACTTC.

This rearrangement joins TRBV6-2 or TRBV6-3 to TRBJ2-7, with 8 bases fitting TRBD2. J gave up 7 bases and V 6 bases, and 5 bases lay outside the gene matches. The CDR3 is 12 residues long. Per germline, CDR1 MNHEY and CDR2 SVGEGT. The CDR3 DNA reads TGTGCCAGCAGCCGCCGACTAGCGGAGCAGTACTTC. Translation gives CASSRRLAEQYF.

This clone has only a few counts. This chain links TRBV6-5 with TRBJ2-2; tentative D call: TRBD1 (5 bases). The CDR3 contains 14 residues. The ends were cut back, 8 bases at V and 6 bases at J, with 16 bases in the middle. CDR1 is MNHEY and CDR2 is SVGAGI in the germline V gene. CDR3 nucleotide sequence: TGTGCCAGCGCGATGCAGGGAAGAGCCGGGGAGCTGTTTTTT. Its translation: CASAMQGRAGELFF.